This T cell receptor beta chain stems from a study of blood T cell repertoires in COVID-19. Study information: Italy, Spain and the United States were the sources of the convalescent and acute COVID-19 samples. PBMCs, B-cell-depleted T cells, or T cells were the source of the cDNA or gDNA that made up the material.

The V gene's germline CDR1 is MNHNY and CDR2 SVGAGI (reference sequence). The CDR3 consists of 14 residues. V was trimmed by 6 bases and J by 6 bases, leaving 17 bases between them. In the source study's methods: From reference gene primer amplification, estimates of nucleated cell counts were derived. The data were produced by immunoSEQ multiplex PCR, yet TCRdb's version contains in-frame clones alone and is incomplete. V and J calls and clone size are given by that table; D and trimming were obtained from the DNA. The repertoire holds fewer than 150,000 clones, with around nine tenths as singletons.

Sequenced material: peripheral blood. The rearrangement joins TRBV6-6 to TRBJ1-1; TRBD1 is a possible D gene (6 bases). The TCR originated in a man aged 50 to 59 with active or convalescent COVID-19. CDR3 region: CASRSPDRWAEAFF. CDR3 DNA sequence: TGTGCCAGCAGATCCCCTGACAGGTGGGCTGAAGCTTTCTTT.